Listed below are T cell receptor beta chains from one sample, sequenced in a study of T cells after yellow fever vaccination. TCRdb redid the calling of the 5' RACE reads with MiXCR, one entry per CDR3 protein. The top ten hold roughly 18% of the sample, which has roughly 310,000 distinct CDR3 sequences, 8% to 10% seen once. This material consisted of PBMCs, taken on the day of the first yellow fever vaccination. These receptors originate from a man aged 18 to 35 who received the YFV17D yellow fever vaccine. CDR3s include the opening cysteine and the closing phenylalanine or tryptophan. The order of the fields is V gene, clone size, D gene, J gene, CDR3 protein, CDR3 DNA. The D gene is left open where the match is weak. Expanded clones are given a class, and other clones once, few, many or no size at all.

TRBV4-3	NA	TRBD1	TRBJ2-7	CASSHAGTEAYEQYF	TGCGCCAGCAGCCATGCCGGGACAGAGGCCTACGAGCAGTACTTC
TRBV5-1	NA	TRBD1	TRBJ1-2	CASSPDRAARRESGYTF	TGCGCCAGCAGCCCTGACAGGGCCGCGCGGCGTGAAAGTGGCTACACCTTC
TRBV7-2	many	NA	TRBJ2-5	CASSPWEQEETQYF	TGTGCCAGCAGCCCATGGGAGCAGGAAGAGACCCAGTACTTC
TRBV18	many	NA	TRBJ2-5	CASSPPGEETQYF	TGTGCCAGCTCACCACCGGGGGAAGAGACCCAGTACTTC
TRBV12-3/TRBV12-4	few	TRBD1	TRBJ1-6	CASRQRQGDSPLHF	TGTGCCAGCAGACAACGACAGGGGGATTCACCCCTCCACTTT
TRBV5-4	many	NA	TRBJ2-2	CASSLGQVNTGELFF	TGCGCCAGCAGCTTGGGCCAGGTGAACACCGGGGAGCTGTTTTTT
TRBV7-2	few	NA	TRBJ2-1	CASSFDINEQFF	TGTGCCAGCAGCTTCGATATCAATGAGCAGTTCTTC
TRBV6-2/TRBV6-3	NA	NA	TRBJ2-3	CASSYSVTEPHPDTQYF	TGTGCCAGCAGTTACTCCGTGACCGAACCTCATCCAGATACGCAGTATTTT
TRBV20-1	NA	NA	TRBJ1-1	CSARDPRAGTEAFF	TGCAGTGCTAGAGATCCCAGGGCGGGCACTGAAGCTTTCTTT
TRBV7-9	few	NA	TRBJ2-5	CASSFRTVQETQYF	TGTGCCAGCAGCTTCCGGACGGTCCAAGAGACCCAGTACTTC
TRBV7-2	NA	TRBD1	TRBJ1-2	CASSATGINYGYTF	TGTGCCAGCAGCGCGACAGGGATTAACTATGGCTACACCTTC
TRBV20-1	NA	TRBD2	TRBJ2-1	CSARDPGASGNEQFF	TGCAGTGCTAGAGACCCCGGGGCTAGCGGCAATGAGCAGTTCTTC
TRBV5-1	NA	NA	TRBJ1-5	CASSFRGRRNQPQHF	TGCGCCAGCAGCTTTCGGGGTCGGCGCAATCAGCCCCAGCATTTT
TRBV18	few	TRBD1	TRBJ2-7	CASSPSGTGGLYEQYF	TGTGCCAGCTCACCATCCGGGACAGGGGGCCTCTACGAGCAGTACTTC
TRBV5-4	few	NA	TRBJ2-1	CASRDGTNIPNEQFF	TGTGCCAGCAGGGACGGGACAAACATCCCCAATGAGCAGTTCTTC
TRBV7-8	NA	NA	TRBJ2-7	CASSLGAGFYEQYF	TGTGCCAGCAGCTTAGGGGCAGGGTTCTACGAGCAGTACTTC
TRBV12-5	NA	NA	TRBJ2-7	CASGLGGQRYEQYF	TGTGCTAGTGGTTTGGGAGGACAGAGGTACGAGCAGTACTTC
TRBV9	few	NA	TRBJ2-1	CASSVEGRGYNEQFF	TGTGCCAGCAGCGTAGAGGGCAGGGGATACAATGAGCAGTTCTTC
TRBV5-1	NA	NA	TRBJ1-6	CASRLERKSPLHF	TGCGCCAGCCGCTTGGAAAGGAAGTCACCCCTCCACTTT
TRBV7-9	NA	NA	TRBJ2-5	CASRVPGPTETQYF	TGTGCCAGCAGAGTTCCAGGGCCGACGGAGACCCAGTACTTC
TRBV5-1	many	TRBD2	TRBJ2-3	CASSTSLAGPSSTDTQYF	TGCGCCAGCAGCACCAGTCTAGCGGGGCCCTCTAGCACAGATACGCAGTATTTT
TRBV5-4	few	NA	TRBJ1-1	CASGPVGDTEAFF	TGTGCCAGCGGCCCGGTGGGGGACACTGAAGCTTTCTTT
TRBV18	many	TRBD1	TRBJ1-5	CASSPGQGSNQPQHF	TGTGCCAGCAGTCCGGGACAGGGAAGCAATCAGCCCCAGCATTTT
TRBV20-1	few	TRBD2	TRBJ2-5	CSARSGGIVVGTQYF	TGCAGTGCTAGATCGGGAGGGATAGTTGTCGGGACCCAGTACTTC
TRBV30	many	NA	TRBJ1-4	CAWSVHTGSNEKLFF	TGTGCCTGGAGTGTACATACAGGGTCGAATGAAAAACTGTTTTTT
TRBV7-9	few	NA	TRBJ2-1	CASSLVGQLFNEQFF	TGTGCCAGCAGCTTAGTAGGGCAGTTGTTCAATGAGCAGTTCTTC
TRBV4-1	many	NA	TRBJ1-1	CASSREPGRMNTEAFF	TGCGCCAGCAGCCGCGAACCGGGACGGATGAACACTGAAGCTTTCTTT
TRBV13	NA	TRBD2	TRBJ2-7	CASSSGLAGHEQYF	TGTGCCAGCAGCTCGGGACTAGCGGGCCACGAGCAGTACTTC
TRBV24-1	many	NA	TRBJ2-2	CATSDPRRGTHGELFF	TGTGCCACCAGTGACCCTCGACGGGGGACCCACGGGGAGCTGTTTTTT
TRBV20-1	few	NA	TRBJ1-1	CSASLRNTEAFF	TGCAGTGCTAGTTTGAGGAACACTGAAGCTTTCTTT
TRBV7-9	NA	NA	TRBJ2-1	CASSLGLVLDEQFF	TGTGCCAGCAGCTTAGGACTAGTTCTCGATGAGCAGTTCTTC
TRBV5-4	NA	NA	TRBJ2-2	CASRIDSGPGELFF	TGTGCCAGCAGAATTGATAGCGGCCCCGGGGAGCTGTTTTTT
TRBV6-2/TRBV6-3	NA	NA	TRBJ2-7	CASSFRHTFVYEQYF	TGTGCCAGCAGTTTCAGACACACGTTCGTCTACGAGCAGTACTTC
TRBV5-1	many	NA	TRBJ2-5	CASTENLGRQETQYF	TGCGCCAGCACCGAAAATCTTGGGCGGCAAGAGACCCAGTACTTC
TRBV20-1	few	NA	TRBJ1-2	CSAPGGATGEDYGYTF	TGCAGTGCCCCGGGTGGCGCGACGGGGGAGGACTATGGCTACACCTTC
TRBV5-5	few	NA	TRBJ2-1	CASSLIDEQFF	TGTGCCAGCAGCTTGATCGATGAGCAGTTCTTC
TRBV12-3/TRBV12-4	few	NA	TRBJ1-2	CASSTGAGQGGYTF	TGTGCCAGCAGCACTGGGGCAGGGCAGGGTGGCTACACCTTC